This T cell receptor beta chain originates from a study of cytomegalovirus exposure and HLA in healthy donors. Study context: A subsequent analysis stated that the 120 or so validation repertoires were run on the same platform as the approximately 700 first-cohort repertoires.

Findings of the study overall: Both high specificity and high sensitivity reportedly marked the classifier's diagnosis of cytomegalovirus status. Most TCR sequences were uncommon, yet certain public TCRs appeared in many donors. There were a few CMV-associated chains whose specificity for CMV antigens was confirmed in vitro.

The germline gives CDR1 SSHAT, CDR2 FNYEAQ (reference sequence). V lost 6 bases and J lost 4; bases outside the gene matches: 1. The length of the CDR3 is 13 residues. Repertoires were generated with immunoSEQ multiplex PCR, while TCRdb's copy carries only in-frame clones and drops some. Among roughly 63,000 clones listed, roughly 90% were seen once. Comments on this clone: As yet, its antigen is unknown.

The specimen was PBMCs. The chain carries TRBV7-7 and TRBJ2-3; TRBD2 agrees at 10 bases. This clonotype originated in a woman aged 18-30 years in good health and CMV-seronegative. CDR3 DNA sequence: TGTGCCAGCAGACTAGCGGGATCAGATACGCAGTATTTT. Its translation is CASRLAGSDTQYF. Together with reference TRBV7-7 and TRBJ2-3, the CDR3 gives the full variable domain: GAGVSQSPRYKVTKRGQDVTLRCDPISSHATLYWYQQALGQGPEFLTYFNYEAQPDKSGLPSDRFSAERPEGSISTLTIQRTEQRDSAMYRCASRLAGSDTQYFGPGTRLTVL.